The next 11 T cell receptor beta chains were all read from a single sample in a study of identical twins. Each CDR3 protein is one row after TCRdb ran MiXCR on the 5' RACE reads. Of roughly 1.6 million distinct CDR3 sequences detected, less than 40% appear once; the ten largest clones hold about 0.25%. Sequenced material: cord blood. The receptors shown here come from a newborn girl in good health.

This rearrangement joins TRBV20-1 to TRBJ2-4, with D perhaps TRBD2 (6 bases). This CDR3 is built from 13 residues. Trimming left V 8 bases short and J 1 base short, with 12 bases between. Per germline, CDR1 DFQATT and CDR2 SNEGSKA (reference sequence). CDR3: CSSTRVAKNIQYF. CDR3 bases: TGCAGTTCGACTAGAGTCGCCAAAAACATTCAGTACTTC.

The chain has TRBV9 and TRBJ2-1; D gene unclear. Germline CDR1 and CDR2: SGDLS and YYNGEE. V was trimmed by 3 bases and J by 5 bases, leaving 12 bases between them. The CDR3 spans 14 residues. The CDR3 reads CASSARRRNNEQFF. The CDR3 nucleotides read TGTGCCAGCAGCGCCCGGCGGAGAAACAATGAGCAGTTCTTC.

This rearrangement joins TRBV25-1 to TRBJ1-6, with D possibly being TRBD1 (6 bases). The CDR3 has 17 residues. V lost 2 bases and J 0 bases, leaving 11 bases between the germline ends. Germline assignment: CDR1 MGHDK and CDR2 SYGVNS. The CDR3 spells CASSERGGSSYNSPLHF. CDR3 coding DNA: TGTGCCAGCAGTGAAAGGGGGGGAAGCTCCTATAATTCACCCCTCCACTTT.

The rearrangement links TRBV7-2 to TRBJ2-2; unclear D gene. Trimming removed 3 bases at V and 3 bases at J, with 11 bases between. CDR1 and CDR2 (germline): SGHTA, FQGNSA. The CDR3 runs 15 residues. CDR3 protein: CASSFVNTHTGELFF. Written as DNA, the CDR3 is TGTGCCAGCAGCTTTGTCAATACTCACACCGGGGAGCTGTTTTTT.

The chain joins TRBV7-9 to TRBJ1-5, with D possibly matching TRBD1 (6 bases). CDR1 and CDR2 from the germline V gene are SEHNR and FQNEAQ (reference sequence). Trimming left V 5 bases short and J 6 bases short, with 14 bases between. The CDR3 runs to 14 residues. The CDR3 region is CASSPDRFGQPQHF. The DNA for the CDR3 is TGTGCCAGCAGCCCCGACAGGTTTGGTCAGCCCCAGCATTTT.

The chain's CDR3 is CSALGLAGVEETQYF. Written as DNA, the CDR3 is TGCAGCGCCCTGGGGCTAGCGGGGGTTGAAGAGACCCAGTACTTC. The chain uses TRBV29-1 and TRBJ2-4; 10 bases match TRBD2. The last part of the DNA fits TRBJ2-5 better; the J call may be wrong. This CDR3 has 15 residues. CDR1 SQVTM and CDR2 ANQGSEA come from the germline V gene.

CDR3 in DNA: TGTGCCAGCAGCTTAGGAGTAGCGGGAGCGAGCCGCACAGATACGCAGTATTTT. Protein: CASSLGVAGASRTDTQYF. The chain carries TRBV13 and TRBJ2-3; the match to TRBD2 covers 9 bases. Germline V gives CDR1 PRHDT, CDR2 FYEKMQ (reference sequence). The CDR3 runs to 18 residues. The V and J ends lost 0 bases and 1 base, in that order; junction bases with no gene match: 8. The full variable domain, in which reference TRBV13 and TRBJ2-3 provide the parts outside the CDR3, is AAGVIQSPRHLIKEKRETATLKCYPIPRHDTVYWYQQGPGQDPQFLISFYEKMQSDKGSIPDRFSAQQFSDYHSELNMSSLELGDSALYFCASSLGVAGASRTDTQYFGPGTRLTVL.

J is TRBJ2-3 and V is TRBV4-1; 8 bases are a match to TRBD2. The V and J ends lost 2 bases and 6 bases, in that order; junction bases with no gene match: 7. The CDR3 length is 15 residues. Germline CDR1 and CDR2: MGHRA and YSYEKL. The DNA for the CDR3 is TGCGCCAGCAGCCAACCGACGGGGGGGGTCGATACGCAGTATTTT. Amino acid sequence: CASSQPTGGVDTQYF.

This clonotype was counted only a few times. The V call is TRBV27, the J call TRBJ1-6; no reliable D call. There are 15 residues in the CDR3. Looked up from germline, CDR1 is MNHEY and CDR2 is SMNVEV (reference sequence). V shed 7 bases and J shed 10 bases, with 20 bases lying between them. The CDR3 loop reads CASIYRAGGYSPLHF. The CDR3 bases are TGTGCCAGCATTTATAGAGCTGGAGGCTACTCACCCCTCCACTTT.

This clonotype was observed once. This chain joins TRBV5-1 and TRBJ1-1; 8 positions agree with TRBD1. Trimming removed 3 bases from V and 7 bases from J; junction bases left unmatched: 5. Germline values: CDR1 SGHRS, CDR2 YFSETQ. This CDR3 comprises 13 residues. The CDR3 nucleotides are TGCGCCAGCAGCTCGACAGGGGTGTTTGAAGCTTTCTTT. Amino acid sequence: CASSSTGVFEAFF.

V usage is TRBV3-1 and J usage is TRBJ2-7; tentatively, D is TRBD2 (5 bases). The CDR3 has 13 amino acids. V was clipped by 2 bases and J by 7 bases, with 12 bases between them. Germline V gives CDR1 LGHDT, CDR2 YNNKEL (reference sequence). The CDR3 spells CASSQNSGYEQYF. The CDR3 region has the DNA TGTGCCAGCAGCCAAAACTCGGGGTATGAGCAGTACTTC.